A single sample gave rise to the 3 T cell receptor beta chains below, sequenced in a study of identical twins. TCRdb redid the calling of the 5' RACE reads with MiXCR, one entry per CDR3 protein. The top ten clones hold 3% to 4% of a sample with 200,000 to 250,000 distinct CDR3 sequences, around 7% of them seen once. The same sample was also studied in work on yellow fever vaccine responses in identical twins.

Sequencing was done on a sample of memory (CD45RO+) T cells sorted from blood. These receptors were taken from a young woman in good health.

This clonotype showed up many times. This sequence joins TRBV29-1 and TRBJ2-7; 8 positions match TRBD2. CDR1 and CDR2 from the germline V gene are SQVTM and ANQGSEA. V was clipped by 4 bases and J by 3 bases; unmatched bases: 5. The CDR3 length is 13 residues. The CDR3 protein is CSVVTSGHYEQYF. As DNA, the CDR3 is TGCAGCGTTGTCACTAGCGGTCACTACGAGCAGTACTTC.

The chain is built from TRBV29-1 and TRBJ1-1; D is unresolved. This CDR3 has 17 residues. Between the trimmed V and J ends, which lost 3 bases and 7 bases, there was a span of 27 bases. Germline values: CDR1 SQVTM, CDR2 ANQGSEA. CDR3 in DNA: TGCAGCGTTGATATAGAGGGCTGGGCCACCTCCCGAGGTGAAGCTTTCTTT. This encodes CSVDIEGWATSRGEAFF. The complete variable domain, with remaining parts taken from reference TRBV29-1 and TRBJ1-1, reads SAVISQKPSRDICQRGTSLTIQCQVDSQVTMMFWYRQQPGQSLTLIATANQGSEATYESGFVIDKFPISRPNLTFSTLTVSNMSPEDSSIYLCSVDIEGWATSRGEAFFGQGTRLTVV.

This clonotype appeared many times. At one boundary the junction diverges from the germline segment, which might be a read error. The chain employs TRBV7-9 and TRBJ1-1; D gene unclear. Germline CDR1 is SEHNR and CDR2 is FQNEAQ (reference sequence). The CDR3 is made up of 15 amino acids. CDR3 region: CASSLARDTDTEAFF. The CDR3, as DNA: TGTGCCAGCAGCCTAGCGAGGGATACGGACACTGAAGCTTTCTTT.